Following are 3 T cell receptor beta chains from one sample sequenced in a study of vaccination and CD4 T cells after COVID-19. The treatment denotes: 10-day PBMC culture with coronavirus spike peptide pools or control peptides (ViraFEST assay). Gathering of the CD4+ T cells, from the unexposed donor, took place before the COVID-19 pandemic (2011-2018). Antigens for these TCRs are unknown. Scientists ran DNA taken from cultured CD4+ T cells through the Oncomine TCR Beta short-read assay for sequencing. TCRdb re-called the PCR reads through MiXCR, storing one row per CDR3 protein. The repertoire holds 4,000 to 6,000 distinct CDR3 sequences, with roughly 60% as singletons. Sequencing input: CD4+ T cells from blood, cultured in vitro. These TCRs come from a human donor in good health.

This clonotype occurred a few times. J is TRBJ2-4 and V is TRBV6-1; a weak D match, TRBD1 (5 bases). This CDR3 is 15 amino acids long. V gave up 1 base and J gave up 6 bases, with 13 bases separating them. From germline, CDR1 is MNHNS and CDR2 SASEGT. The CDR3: CASSEGTGPRNIQYF. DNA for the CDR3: TGTGCCAGCAGTGAAGGTACAGGCCCCAGAAACATTCAGTACTTC.

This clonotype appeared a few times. The CDR3 sequence: CASSYFGTSGRPEQFF. CDR3 nucleotide sequence: TGTGCCAGCAGTTACTTCGGGACTAGCGGGAGACCTGAGCAGTTCTTC. This chain uses TRBV6-2 or TRBV6-3 with TRBJ2-1; 14 positions agree with TRBD2. Germline CDR1 and CDR2: MNHEY and SVGEGT. The V segment lost 1 base and the J segment 9 bases; nucleotides outside the gene matches: 5. This CDR3 is built from 16 residues.

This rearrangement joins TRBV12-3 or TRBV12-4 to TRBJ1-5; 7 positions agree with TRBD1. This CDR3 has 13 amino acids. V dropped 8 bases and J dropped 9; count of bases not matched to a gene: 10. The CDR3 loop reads CASSRQGRGPQHF. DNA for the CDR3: TGTGCCAGCTCTAGACAGGGTAGAGGGCCCCAGCATTTT.